The 9 T cell receptor beta chains below were found in one sample sequenced in a study of TIL therapy for anti-PD-1-resistant metastatic lung cancer. This was the immunoSEQ v3 assay. Generated by immunoSEQ multiplex PCR, the TCRdb table keeps only in-frame clones and is missing some. This sample has 20,000 or so clones, with more than 65% found just once. Time point: pre-treatment sample, taken before nivolumab and TIL therapy. This material consisted of blood, taken at baseline. The origin of the receptors is a person aged 25 to 80 with non-small cell lung cancer.

The chain joins TRBV7-9 to TRBJ2-1; 14 bases are a match to TRBD2. CDR3 length: 15 amino acids. J gave up 6 bases and V 5 bases, and 3 bases lay outside the gene matches. Germline lookup yields CDR1 SEHNR and CDR2 FQNEAQ (reference sequence). CDR3 bases: TGTGCCAGCAGCGGACTAGCGGGGGGCCCCAATGAGCAGTTCTTC. Protein sequence: CASSGLAGGPNEQFF.

The J gene is TRBJ2-2, the V gene TRBV5-1, with D possibly TRBD1 on 6 matching bases. Germline values: CDR1 SGHRS, CDR2 YFSETQ. This CDR3 is 14 amino acids long. The V end lost 0 bases, the J end lost 5 bases, and 8 bases lay between the germline ends. The CDR3 sequence is CASSLAQGTGELFF. For the CDR3, the DNA is TGCGCCAGCAGCTTGGCCCAGGGGACCGGGGAGCTGTTTTTT.

J is TRBJ1-1 and V is TRBV12-3 or TRBV12-4; D gene uncertain. Trimming took off 7 bases at V and 1 base at J, with 10 bases between the two ends. The CDR3 is 13 amino acids. CDR3: CASTQTWNTEAFF. The CDR3 region has the DNA TGTGCCAGCACCCAAACGTGGAACACTGAAGCTTTCTTT.

The chain joins TRBV5-1 to TRBJ2-5, with 8 bases aligning to TRBD1. Per germline, CDR1 SGHRS and CDR2 YFSETQ. V shed 0 bases, J shed 5 bases, and the junction held 9 bases outside the gene matches. This CDR3 comprises 16 residues. The CDR3 reads CASSLALGRGLETQYF. CDR3 bases: TGCGCCAGCAGCTTGGCCCTGGGCAGGGGGCTCGAGACCCAGTACTTC.

The chain recombines TRBV19 with TRBJ2-1, with 11 positions matching TRBD2. This CDR3 contains 16 residues. J was trimmed by 8 bases and V by 1 base; bases with no gene match: 7. Germline lookup yields CDR1 LNHDA and CDR2 SQIVND (reference sequence). The CDR3: CASSIVSGGAIDEQFF. Here the CDR3 DNA reads TGTGCCAGTAGTATAGTTAGCGGGGGGGCAATCGATGAGCAGTTCTTC.

This clone showed up just a few times. V usage is TRBV6-5 and J usage is TRBJ1-1; tentative D call: TRBD1 (6 bases). In germline, CDR1 is MNHEY, CDR2 SVGAGI. The V and J ends lost 11 bases and 3 bases respectively, with 16 bases between them. CDR3 size: 13 residues. Here the CDR3 reads CASRLGADTEAFF. The CDR3 coding sequence is TGTGCCTCTCGATTGGGGGCTGACACTGAAGCTTTCTTT.

This clone occurred a few times. The chain recombines TRBV19 with TRBJ2-2; D perhaps matches TRBD1 (6 bases). This CDR3 spans 14 amino acids. The germline V gene encodes CDR1 LNHDA and CDR2 SQIVND (reference sequence). Trimming pared 4 bases from V and 1 base from J, leaving 7 bases between. The CDR3 DNA is TGTGCCAGTAGTACGGGACAGAACACCGGGGAGCTGTTTTTT. This codes for CASSTGQNTGELFF.

This clone appeared once. This chain connects TRBV10-2 to TRBJ2-1, with 8 bases identical to TRBD2. The trim removed 8 bases at V and 3 bases at J, leaving 12 bases unmatched. Germline V lookup: CDR1 WSHSY, CDR2 SAAADI. The CDR3 spans 16 residues. The CDR3 is CASFDASGWVYNEQFF. The CDR3 DNA reads TGCGCCAGCTTTGACGCTAGCGGGTGGGTCTACAATGAGCAGTTCTTC.

V is TRBV12-3 or TRBV12-4 and J is TRBJ2-1; the D is unclear. With 3 bases removed from V and 4 bases from J, the gap between germline ends came to 7 bases. This CDR3 spans 13 amino acids. CDR3 nucleotides: TGTGCCAGCAGTTTGGGTCTGTACAATGAGCAGTTCTTC. Translation: CASSLGLYNEQFF.